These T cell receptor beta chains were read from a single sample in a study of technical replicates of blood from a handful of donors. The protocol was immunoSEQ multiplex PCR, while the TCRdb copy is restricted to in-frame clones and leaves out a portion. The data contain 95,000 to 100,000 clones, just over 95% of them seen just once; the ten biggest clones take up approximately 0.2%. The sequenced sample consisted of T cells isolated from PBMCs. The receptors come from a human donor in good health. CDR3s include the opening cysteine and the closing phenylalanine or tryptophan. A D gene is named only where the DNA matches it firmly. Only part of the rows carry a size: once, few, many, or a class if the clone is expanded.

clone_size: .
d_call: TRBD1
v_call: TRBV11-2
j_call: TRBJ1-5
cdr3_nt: TGTGCCAGCAGCCGGGACAGGGGACAGCCCCAGCATTTT
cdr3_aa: CASSRDRGQPQHF

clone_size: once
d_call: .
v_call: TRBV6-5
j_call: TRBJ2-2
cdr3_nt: TGTGCCAGCAGGCTGAGACACGACAGCGGGGAGCTGTTTTTT
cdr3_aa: CASRLRHDSGELFF

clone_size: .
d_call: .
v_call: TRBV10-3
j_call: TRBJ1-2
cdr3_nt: TGTGCCATCAGTGAGCCACTCTATGGCTACACCTTC
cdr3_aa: CAISEPLYGYTF

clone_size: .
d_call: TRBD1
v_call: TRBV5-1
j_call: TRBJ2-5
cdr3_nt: TGCGCCAGCAGCTTCATACAGGGGCCGTGGGAGACCCAGTACTTC
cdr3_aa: CASSFIQGPWETQYF

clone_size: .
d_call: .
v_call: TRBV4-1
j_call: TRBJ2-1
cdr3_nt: TGCGCCAGCAGCCAAATCGGCAGGGGAAAATACAATGAGCAGTTCTTC
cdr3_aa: CASSQIGRGKYNEQFF

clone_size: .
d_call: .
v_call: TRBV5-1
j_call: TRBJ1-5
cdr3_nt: TGCGCCAGCAGCTGGTCGGGAAATAGCAATCAGCCCCAGCATTTT
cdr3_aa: CASSWSGNSNQPQHF

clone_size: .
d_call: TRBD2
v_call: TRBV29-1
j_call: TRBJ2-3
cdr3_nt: TGCAGCGTTGACGATTCCCCTACTAGCGGGGGGGCGACAGATACGCAGTATTTT
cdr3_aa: CSVDDSPTSGGATDTQYF

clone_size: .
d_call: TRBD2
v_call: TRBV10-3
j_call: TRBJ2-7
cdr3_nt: TGTGCCACCGGCACTAGCGGGGGGTCCTACGAGCAGTACTTC
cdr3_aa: CATGTSGGSYEQYF

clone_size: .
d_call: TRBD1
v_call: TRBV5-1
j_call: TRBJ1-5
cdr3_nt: TGCGCCAGCAGCGGCGGGACAGCTCCAAATCAGCCCCAGCATTTT
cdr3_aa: CASSGGTAPNQPQHF

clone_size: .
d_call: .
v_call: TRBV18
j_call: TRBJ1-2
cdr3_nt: TGTGCCAGCTCACCGGCAGATGGCTACACCTTC
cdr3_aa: CASSPADGYTF

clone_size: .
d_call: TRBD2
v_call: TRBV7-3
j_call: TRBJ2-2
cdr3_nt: TGTGCCAGCAGCCTACCCCCGGGACTAGGCGGGGAGCTGTTTTTT
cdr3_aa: CASSLPPGLGGELFF

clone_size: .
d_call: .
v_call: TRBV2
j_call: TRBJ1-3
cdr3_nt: TGTGCCAGCAGTGTTCTAACAGGGTCGTATGGAAACACCATATATTTT
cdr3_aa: CASSVLTGSYGNTIYF

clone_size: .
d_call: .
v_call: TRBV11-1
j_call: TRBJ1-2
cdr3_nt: TGTGCCAGCAGCACCGCCCGGAGTGGCTACACCTTC
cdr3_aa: CASSTARSGYTF

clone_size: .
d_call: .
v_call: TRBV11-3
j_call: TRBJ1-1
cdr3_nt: TGTGCCAGCAGCTTTAATGGAGACACTGAAGCTTTCTTT
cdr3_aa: CASSFNGDTEAFF

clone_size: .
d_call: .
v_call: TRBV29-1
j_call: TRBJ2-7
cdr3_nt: TGCAGCGTTGAAACCCTACGACAGAAACAGTACTTC
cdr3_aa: CSVETLRQKQYF

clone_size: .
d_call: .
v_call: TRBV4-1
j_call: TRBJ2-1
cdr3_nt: TGCGCCAGCAGCCAAGGAAGACTAGAGACCTACAATGAGCAGTTCTTC
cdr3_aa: CASSQGRLETYNEQFF

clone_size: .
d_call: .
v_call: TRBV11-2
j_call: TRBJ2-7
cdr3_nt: TGTGCCAGCAGCTTAGCCCAGGGGCCCATCTACGAGCAGTACTTC
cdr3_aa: CASSLAQGPIYEQYF

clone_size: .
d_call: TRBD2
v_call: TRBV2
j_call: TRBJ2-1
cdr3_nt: TGTGCCAGCCCCAGGGCAGGGAGGGGCAATGAGCAGTTCTTC
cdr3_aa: CASPRAGRGNEQFF

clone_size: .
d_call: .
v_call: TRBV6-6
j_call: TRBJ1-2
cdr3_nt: TGTGCCAGTCATACACGGGTGAATGGCTACACCTTC
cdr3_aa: CASHTRVNGYTF

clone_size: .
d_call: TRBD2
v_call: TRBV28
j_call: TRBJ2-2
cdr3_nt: TGTGCCAGCACCAGGCGGGAGGGGAACACCGGGGAGCTGTTTTTT
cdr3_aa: CASTRREGNTGELFF

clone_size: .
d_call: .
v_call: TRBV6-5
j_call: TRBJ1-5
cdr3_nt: TGTGCCAGCAGTTACTCCCCCTATAGCAATCAGCCCCAGCATTTT
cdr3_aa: CASSYSPYSNQPQHF

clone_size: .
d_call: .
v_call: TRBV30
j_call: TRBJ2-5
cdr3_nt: TGTGCCTGGAGTGTACAGGTCGGGGGGCGGGAGACCCAGTACTTC
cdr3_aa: CAWSVQVGGRETQYF

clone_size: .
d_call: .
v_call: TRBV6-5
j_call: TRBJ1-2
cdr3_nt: TGTGCCAGCAGTTCAGCCGGGGGATCCTATGGCTACACCTTC
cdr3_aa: CASSSAGGSYGYTF

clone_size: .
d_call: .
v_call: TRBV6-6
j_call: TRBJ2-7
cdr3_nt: TGTGCCGGCAGTTACTCGACAGTTTCCTACGAGCAGTACTTC
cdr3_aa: CAGSYSTVSYEQYF

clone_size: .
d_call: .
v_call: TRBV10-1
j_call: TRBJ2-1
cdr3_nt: TGCGCCAGCACCCTATCCCGGGGGAATGAGCAGTTCTTC
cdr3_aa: CASTLSRGNEQFF

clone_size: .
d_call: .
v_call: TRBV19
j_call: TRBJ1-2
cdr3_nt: TGTGCCAGTCTCGATCACGGGGGGTCGGATGGCTACACCTTC
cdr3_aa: CASLDHGGSDGYTF

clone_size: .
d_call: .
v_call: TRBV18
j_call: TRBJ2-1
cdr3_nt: TGTGCCAGCTCACCCGAAGACTGGTACTCCTACAATGAGCAGTTCTTC
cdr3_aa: CASSPEDWYSYNEQFF

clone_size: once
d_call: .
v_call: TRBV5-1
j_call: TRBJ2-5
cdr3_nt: TGCGCCAGCAGCTTGTACCTAGAAGAGACCCAGTACTTC
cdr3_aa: CASSLYLEETQYF

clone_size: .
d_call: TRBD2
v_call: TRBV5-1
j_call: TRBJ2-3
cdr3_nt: TGCGCCAGCAGCTTAGAGCGGGACCGGGGAGATACGCAGTATTTT
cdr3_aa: CASSLERDRGDTQYF

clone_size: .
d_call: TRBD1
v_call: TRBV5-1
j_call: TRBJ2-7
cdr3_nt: TGCGCCAGCAGCTTCGCCGGGACAGGGGCGGACGAGCAGTACTTC
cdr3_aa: CASSFAGTGADEQYF

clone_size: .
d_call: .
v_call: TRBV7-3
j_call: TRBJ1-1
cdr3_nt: TGTGCCACCGCGGCCGGGGGGGGATGGACTGAAGCTTTCTTT
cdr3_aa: CATAAGGGWTEAFF

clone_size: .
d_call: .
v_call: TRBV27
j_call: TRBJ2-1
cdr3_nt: TGTGCCAGCAGTACACAGCCCTACAATGAGCAGTTCTTC
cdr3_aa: CASSTQPYNEQFF

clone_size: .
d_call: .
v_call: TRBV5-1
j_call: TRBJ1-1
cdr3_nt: TGCGCCAGCAGCGAGATGGAGGAAGGCACTGAAGCTTTCTTT
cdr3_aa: CASSEMEEGTEAFF

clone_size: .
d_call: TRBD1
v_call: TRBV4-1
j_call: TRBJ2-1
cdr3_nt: TGCGCCAGCAGCCCACGACCCCCACAGGGGGATTACAATGAGCAGTTCTTC
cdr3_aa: CASSPRPPQGDYNEQFF

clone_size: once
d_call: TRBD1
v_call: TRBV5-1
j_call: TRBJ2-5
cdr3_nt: TGCGCCAGCAAAGAGTATTACACCGGGACAGGGGTGGAGACCCAGTACTTC
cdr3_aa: CASKEYYTGTGVETQYF

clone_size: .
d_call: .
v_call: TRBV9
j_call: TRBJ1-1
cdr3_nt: TGTGCCAGCAGCGCTTCAAGCGGGGTCGCTGAAGCTTTCTTT
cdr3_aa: CASSASSGVAEAFF

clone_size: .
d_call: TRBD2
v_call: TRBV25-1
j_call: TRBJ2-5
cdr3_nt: TGTGCCAGCAGTTCTAGCGCTATTAGCGGGTACCAAGAGACCCAGTACTTC
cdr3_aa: CASSSSAISGYQETQYF

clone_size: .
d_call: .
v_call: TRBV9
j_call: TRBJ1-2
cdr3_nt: TGTGCCAGCAGCGGCGCACTTATCGACTTC
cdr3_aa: CASSGALIDF

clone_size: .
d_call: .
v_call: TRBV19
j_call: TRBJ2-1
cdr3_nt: TGTGCCAGTAGTATAGGCCTATACAATGAGCAGTTCTTC
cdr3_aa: CASSIGLYNEQFF

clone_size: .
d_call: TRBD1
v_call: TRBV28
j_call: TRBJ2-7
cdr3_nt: TGTGCCAGCAGGGGACAGGGGACCTACGAGCAGTACTTC
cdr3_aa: CASRGQGTYEQYF

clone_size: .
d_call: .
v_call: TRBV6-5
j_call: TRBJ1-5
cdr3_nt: TGTGCCAGCAGTTACGGGCTTGGAAGCAATCAGCCCCAGCATTTT
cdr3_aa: CASSYGLGSNQPQHF

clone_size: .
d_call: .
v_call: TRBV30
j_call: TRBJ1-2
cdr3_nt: TGTGCCTGGAGTGAAGGGGGGGGACTCACCTTC
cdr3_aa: CAWSEGGGLTF

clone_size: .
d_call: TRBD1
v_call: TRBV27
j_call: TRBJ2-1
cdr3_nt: TGTGCCAGCAGTTTAGGGAAGGGGGCGGCAATCTACAATGAGCAGTTCTTC
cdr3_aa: CASSLGKGAAIYNEQFF

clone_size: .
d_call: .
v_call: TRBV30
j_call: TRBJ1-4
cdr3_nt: TGTGCCTGGAGTTCCGGGGTTGTGAGGGAAAAACTGTTTTTT
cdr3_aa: CAWSSGVVREKLFF

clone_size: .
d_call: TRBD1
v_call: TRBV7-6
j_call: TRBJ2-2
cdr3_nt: TGTGCCAGCAGCTTACGGACAGGGAGTGTTGGCGGGGAGCTGTTTTTT
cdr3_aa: CASSLRTGSVGGELFF

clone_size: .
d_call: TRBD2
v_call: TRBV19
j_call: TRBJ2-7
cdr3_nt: TGTGCCAGTAGTAGAGGCGGGGGGTCTTACGAGCAGTACTTC
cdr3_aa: CASSRGGGSYEQYF

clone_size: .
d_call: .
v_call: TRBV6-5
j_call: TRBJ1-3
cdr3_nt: TGTGCCAGCAGTTTCACCGGACACACAAACACCATATATTTT
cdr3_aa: CASSFTGHTNTIYF

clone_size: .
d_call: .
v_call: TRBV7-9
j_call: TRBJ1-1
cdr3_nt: TGTGCCAGCAGCCAGGAATTTAGCACTGAAGCTTTCTTT
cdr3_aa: CASSQEFSTEAFF

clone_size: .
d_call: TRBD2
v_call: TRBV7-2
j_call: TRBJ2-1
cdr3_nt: TGTGCCAGCAGCTTAGAGGTTGTGGGCGGGGGGGCCGGGTACAATGAGCAGTTCTTC
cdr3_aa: CASSLEVVGGGAGYNEQFF

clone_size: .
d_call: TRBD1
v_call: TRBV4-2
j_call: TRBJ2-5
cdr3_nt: TGTGCCAGCAGCCAAGTCCGGGACAGACAAGAGACCCAGTACTTC
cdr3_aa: CASSQVRDRQETQYF

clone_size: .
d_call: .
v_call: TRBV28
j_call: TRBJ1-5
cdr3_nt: TGTGCCACCCTCCCGACGGGAATAAGGTATTGGCATTTT
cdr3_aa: CATLPTGIRYWHF

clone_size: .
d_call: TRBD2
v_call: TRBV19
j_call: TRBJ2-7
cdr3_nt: TGTGCCAGTAGTCTCGGCGGGAGAGAATTCTACGAGCAGTACTTC
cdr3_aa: CASSLGGREFYEQYF

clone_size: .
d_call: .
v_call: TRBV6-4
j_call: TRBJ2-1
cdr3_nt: TGTGCCAGCAGTGACCGCTACGGGGGCTCCTACAATGAGCAGTTCTTC
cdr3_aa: CASSDRYGGSYNEQFF

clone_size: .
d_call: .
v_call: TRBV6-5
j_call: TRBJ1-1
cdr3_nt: TGTGCCAGCAGTCCCGGACAGTCTATCGGCGCTTTCTTT
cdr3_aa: CASSPGQSIGAFF

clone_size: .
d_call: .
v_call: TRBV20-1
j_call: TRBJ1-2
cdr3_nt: TGCAGTGCCGGTTACCAGGATGGCTACACCTTC
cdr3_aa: CSAGYQDGYTF

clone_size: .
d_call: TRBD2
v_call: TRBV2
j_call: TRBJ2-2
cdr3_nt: TGTGCCAGCGGCTGGACTAGCGTCAACACCGGGGAGCTGTTTTTT
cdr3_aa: CASGWTSVNTGELFF

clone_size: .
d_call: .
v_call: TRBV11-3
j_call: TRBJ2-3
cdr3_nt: TGTGCCAGCAGCTTGACAGGTGTCACAGATACGCAGTATTTT
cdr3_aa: CASSLTGVTDTQYF

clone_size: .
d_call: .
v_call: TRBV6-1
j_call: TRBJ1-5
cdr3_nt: TGTGCCAGCAGCGTCAGGGGTAGCAATCAGCCCCAGCATTTT
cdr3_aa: CASSVRGSNQPQHF

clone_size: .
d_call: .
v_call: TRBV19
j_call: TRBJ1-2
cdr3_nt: TGTGCCAGTAGTATCTCGTCTCTGGGGCCAGCACCTAACTATGGCTACACCTTC
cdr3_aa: CASSISSLGPAPNYGYTF